Each of the 27 T cell receptor beta chains below was sequenced from the same sample in a study of blood T cell repertoires in COVID-19. TCRdb keeps only in-frame clones here, not all; method: immunoSEQ multiplex PCR. This table has 60,000 to 70,000 clones, 88% appearing once. Sequencing was done on a sample of peripheral blood. These TCRs come from a woman aged 55-70 years with acute or convalescent COVID-19.

The chain couples TRBV6-5 to TRBJ2-7; a weak D match, TRBD2 (6 bases). The CDR3 sequence is 11 residues long. Between the trimmed V and J ends, which lost 8 bases and 4 bases, there was a span of 9 bases. CDR1 and CDR2 from the germline V gene are MNHEY and SVGAGI. CDR3 coding DNA: TGTGCCAGCGGGGGGTGGTACGAGCAGTACGTC. Translating it yields CASGGWYEQYV.

The chain combines TRBV6-1 with TRBJ1-6; 7 bases match TRBD1. This CDR3 spans 16 amino acids. Germline-derived CDR1 and CDR2 are MNHNS and SASEGT. J gave up 4 bases and V 2 bases, and 5 bases lay outside the gene matches. The CDR3 loop reads CASSEWGQMYNSPLHF. The CDR3 DNA reads as TGTGCCAGCAGTGAATGGGGACAGATGTATAATTCACCCCTCCACTTT.

A note on this clone: Other DNA sequences from this sample encode an identical CDR3 as well. The V call is TRBV19, the J call TRBJ1-4, with 8 positions matching TRBD1. The CDR3 length is 14 residues. Trimming removed 0 bases from V and 6 bases from J; junction bases left unmatched: 0. CDR1 is LNHDA and CDR2 is SQIVND in the germline V gene (reference sequence). The CDR3 sequence: CASSIETGDEKLFF. As DNA, the CDR3 is TGTGCCAGTAGTATAGAGACAGGGGATGAAAAACTGTTTTTT.

V and J are TRBV18 and TRBJ1-1; 12 bases are shared with TRBD1. The V segment lost 5 bases and the J segment 7 bases; nucleotides outside the gene matches: 14. The CDR3 runs to 17 residues. Germline V gene lookup returns CDR1 KGHSH and CDR2 LQKENI. The CDR3 here is CASSSLRDRGRGGEAFF. Written as DNA, the CDR3 is TGTGCCAGCTCATCCCTCCGGGACAGGGGGCGCGGAGGTGAAGCTTTCTTT.

The V and J genes are TRBV5-1 and TRBJ2-7; 9 nucleotides line up with TRBD1. CDR3 length: 13 residues. V was pared by 5 bases and J by 6 bases, with 6 bases of the junction left unmatched. Germline lookup yields CDR1 SGHRS and CDR2 YFSETQ. DNA for the CDR3: TGCGCCAGCAGTTCCGACAGGGGGGGCGAGCAGTACGTC. Translation gives CASSSDRGGEQYV.

The CDR3 is CASSAGLHDGELFF. The CDR3 bases are TGTGCCAGCAGTGCGGGACTGCACGACGGGGAGCTGTTTTTT. The chain combines TRBV9 with TRBJ2-2; D may be TRBD2 (6 bases). The CDR3 runs 14 residues. Per germline, CDR1 SGDLS and CDR2 YYNGEE. Trimming shortened V by 5 bases and J by 7 bases, and 15 bases separated the two germline ends.

The chain recombines TRBV3-1 (or the pseudogene TRBV3-2) with TRBJ2-7, with TRBD1 matching over 8 bases. The V gene's germline CDR1 is LGHDT and CDR2 YNNKEL (reference sequence). The CDR3 extends over 17 amino acids. The V gene end was trimmed by 5 bases and the J gene end by 2 bases; junction bases not matched to a gene: 14. In DNA form, the CDR3 reads TGTGCCAGCAGCAGCCAAGATCGTGAGACAGGGGCCTACGAGCAGTACGTC. It is translated as CASSSQDRETGAYEQYV.

V usage is TRBV18 and J usage is TRBJ1-4, with TRBD1 matching over 7 bases. Germline CDR1 reads KGHSH; CDR2 reads LQKENI. V shed 3 bases, J shed 8 bases, and the junction held 12 bases outside the gene matches. CDR3 length: 16 residues. The CDR3 reads CASSPMGQPYEEKLFF. As DNA, the CDR3 is TGTGCCAGCTCACCCATGGGACAGCCCTATGAAGAAAAACTGTTTTTT.

V and J are TRBV28 and TRBJ1-1; D perhaps matches TRBD1 (5 bases). Germline CDR1 and CDR2: MDHEN and SYDVKM. Trimming removed 10 bases at V and 2 bases at J, with 20 bases between. The CDR3 length is 15 residues. As DNA, the CDR3 is TGTGCCACCTCTGGGGCGGTCAGATCCAACACTGAAGCTTTCTTT. Translating it yields CATSGAVRSNTEAFF.

The chain couples TRBV3-1 (or the pseudogene TRBV3-2) to TRBJ1-4; no firm D call. Per the germline V gene, CDR1 is LGHDT and CDR2 is YNNKEL (reference sequence). V was cut by 1 base and J by 11 bases, with 8 bases left in between. The CDR3 spans 12 residues. The CDR3 protein is CASSQGRRKLFF. CDR3 DNA: TGTGCCAGCAGCCAAGGCCGGAGGAAACTGTTTTTT.

The V call is TRBV11-2, the J call TRBJ1-1; 8 bases are a match to TRBD1. Germline assignment: CDR1 SGHAT and CDR2 FQNNGV. The CDR3 totals 14 residues. Trimming removed 6 bases from V and 4 bases from J; junction bases left unmatched: 7. This chain's CDR3 is CASRRQGMSTEAFF. The CDR3 DNA sequence: TGTGCCAGCAGACGACAGGGGATGAGCACTGAAGCTTTCTTT.

The chain couples TRBV19 to TRBJ1-3; 7 nucleotides match TRBD1. V shed 9 bases, J shed 6 bases, and the junction held 8 bases outside the gene matches. The CDR3 is made up of 13 amino acids. Per germline, CDR1 LNHDA and CDR2 SQIVND (reference sequence). The CDR3 protein is CASAKQGVNTIYF. CDR3 in DNA: TGTGCCAGCGCTAAGCAGGGGGTAAACACCATATATTTT.

The rearrangement joins TRBV7-2 to TRBJ1-1; TRBD1 might be the D (5 bases). V was trimmed by 1 base and J by 1 base, leaving 10 bases between them. Per germline, CDR1 SGHTA and CDR2 FQGNSA. The CDR3 extends over 15 amino acids. This CDR3 reads CASSLVGQGNTEAFF. DNA of the CDR3: TGTGCCAGCAGCTTAGTGGGGCAAGGGAACACTGAAGCTTTCTTT.

The gene calls are TRBV4-1 and TRBJ1-2, with 10 bases aligning to TRBD1. The CDR3 has 14 residues. CDR1 is MGHRA and CDR2 is YSYEKL in the germline V gene. Trimming cost V 0 bases and J 8 bases; bases outside gene matches: 3. CDR3 protein: CASSQDDRGRGYTF. The DNA for the CDR3 is TGCGCCAGCAGCCAAGATGACAGGGGGCGCGGCTACACCTTC.

The V and J genes are TRBV2 and TRBJ2-7; D gene ambiguous. CDR1 and CDR2 (germline): SNHLY, FYNNEI. With 3 bases removed from V and 0 bases from J, the gap between germline ends came to 6 bases. CDR3 length equals 13 residues. CDR3 sequence: CASSDLASYEQYV. CDR3 DNA: TGTGCCAGCAGTGATCTGGCCTCCTACGAGCAGTACGTC.

The gene calls are TRBV25-1 and TRBJ1-4, with 7 bases matching TRBD1. Germline loops: CDR1 MGHDK, CDR2 SYGVNS. The CDR3 has 13 residues. The V segment lost 6 bases and the J segment 6 bases; nucleotides outside the gene matches: 4. In nucleotides, the CDR3 is TGTGCCAGCAGGACAGGGTGGGATGAAAAACTGTTTTTT. Translating gives CASRTGWDEKLFF.

This clone appeared a single time. The chain employs TRBV5-4 and TRBJ1-4, with TRBD1 matching 10 bases. V lost 4 bases and J lost 8; bases outside the gene matches: 14. The germline gives CDR1 SGHNT, CDR2 YYREEE (reference sequence). The CDR3 consists of 17 residues. CDR3 amino acids: CASSQKMRQGAGEKLFF. The CDR3 DNA follows: TGTGCCAGCAGCCAGAAGATGAGACAGGGGGCGGGAGAAAAACTGTTTTTT.

The chain recombines TRBV6-1 with TRBJ1-1; TRBD1 agrees at 7 bases. The CDR3 spans 17 residues. The germline V gene has CDR1 MNHNS and CDR2 SASEGT. Trimming took 2 bases from V and 2 from J; bases not matched to a gene: 11. CDR3 sequence reads: CASSELPHDRANTEAFF. The CDR3 DNA reads TGTGCCAGCAGTGAACTTCCCCACGACAGGGCAAACACTGAAGCTTTCTTT.

CDR3 in amino acids: CASSPGPGNTIYF. CDR3 DNA sequence: TGTGCCAGCAGTCCGGGCCCAGGGAACACCATATATTTT. The V gene is TRBV12-3 or TRBV12-4, the J gene TRBJ1-3, with TRBD1 as a possible D gene (5 bases). There are 13 residues in the CDR3. V was pared by 5 bases and J by 7 bases, with 12 bases between.

This CDR3 reads CASSQVGAGGRSDTQYF. CDR3 DNA sequence: TGTGCCAGCAGCCAAGTGGGGGCGGGGGGGCGATCAGATACGCAGTATTTT. This chain uses TRBV4-2 with TRBJ2-3; 9 bases line up with TRBD2. The germline CDR1 and CDR2 sequences are LGHNA and YNFKEQ. J gave up 4 bases and V 1 base, and 9 bases lay outside the gene matches. The length of the CDR3 is 17 residues.

The chain joins TRBV27 to TRBJ2-2; 11 bases align to TRBD2. Unmatched junction bases numbered 7, after V lost 6 bases and J lost 4 bases. This CDR3 comprises 16 residues. The germline CDR1 and CDR2 sequences are MNHEY and SMNVEV (reference sequence). CDR3 bases: TGTGCCAGCAGGCTACTAGCGGGAGTGTCCACCGGGGAGCTGTTTTTT. Its protein product is CASRLLAGVSTGELFF.

J is TRBJ1-3 and V is TRBV6-2 or TRBV6-3; D not resolved. V lost 2 bases, J lost 0 bases, and 17 bases lay in between. Per germline, CDR1 MNHEY and CDR2 SVGEGT. The CDR3 totals 18 residues. The CDR3 DNA reads TGTGCCAGCAGTTACCCATCGATAGGCGGAAGCTCTGGAAACACCATATATTTT. This gives the protein CASSYPSIGGSSGNTIYF.

The chain combines TRBV7-9 with TRBJ1-2, with D possibly being TRBD1 (6 bases). Trimming pared 5 bases from V and 4 bases from J, leaving 20 bases between. The germline gives CDR1 SEHNR, CDR2 FQNEAQ (reference sequence). CDR3 length: 16 amino acids. The DNA of the CDR3 is TGTGCCAGCAGCCCCGCACAGGGAAGGTTCGGCTATGGCTACACCTTC. Translated: CASSPAQGRFGYGYTF.

This clone was seen just once. CDR3 loop: CASKQGFSGNTIYF. The CDR3, as DNA: TGTGCCAGCAAACAGGGCTTCTCTGGAAACACCATATATTTT. The chain carries TRBV7-8 and TRBJ1-3; D might be TRBD1 (6 bases). The CDR3 is 14 amino acids. The V end was cut by 7 bases, the J end by 0 bases, with 10 bases between. CDR1 SGHVS and CDR2 FQNEAQ come from the germline V gene. Full variable domain (remainder filled in from reference TRBV7-8 and TRBJ1-3): GAGVSQSPRYKVAKRGQDVALRCDPISGHVSLFWYQQALGQGPEFLTYFQNEAQLDKSGLPSDRFFAERPEGSVSTLKIQRTQQEDSAVYLCASKQGFSGNTIYFGEGSWLTVV.

CDR3 DNA: TGTGCCAGCTCTAGACAGGGACCTCTCTATGGCTACACCTTC. Translation gives CASSRQGPLYGYTF. The chain is built from TRBV18 and TRBJ1-2; 7 positions agree with TRBD1. Germline V gives CDR1 KGHSH, CDR2 LQKENI. The CDR3 is 14 amino acids. J gave up 4 bases and V 6 bases, and 8 bases lay outside the gene matches.

The chain employs TRBV6-1 and TRBJ2-7; D uncertain. Trimming stripped 1 base from V and 3 bases from J, with 7 bases between. Germline V CDR1 and CDR2: MNHNS, SASEGT. The CDR3 covers 13 residues. The CDR3 sequence: CASSEVRFYEQYV. The CDR3 nucleotides are TGTGCCAGCAGTGAAGTCAGATTCTACGAGCAGTACGTC.

The V call is TRBV29-1, the J call TRBJ1-2, with 8 bases that match TRBD1. With V trimmed by 3 bases and J by 8 bases, 5 bases remained unmatched. The CDR3 covers 12 residues. Germline lookup yields CDR1 SQVTM and CDR2 ANQGSEA. CDR3: CSVDRTGYGYTF. The DNA for the CDR3 is TGCAGCGTTGATAGGACAGGGTACGGCTACACCTTC.